This T cell receptor (beta chain) was recorded in a study of blood T cell repertoires in COVID-19. Study context: Samples representing acute and convalescent COVID-19 were sourced from the United States, Italy and Spain. Sources were T cells, B-cell-depleted T cells, or PBMCs; the material itself was cDNA or gDNA.

Per the original methods: Quantification of nucleated cells was approximated via reference gene primer amplification. TCRdb keeps only in-frame clones here, not all; method: immunoSEQ multiplex PCR. That table furnishes V, J and clone size, whereas the DNA furnished D and trimming. The sample lists 350,000 to 400,000 clones; around nine tenths were seen once. The study assigned cohorts using participant-reported clinical history. V lost 5 bases and J lost 0, with 10 bases in between. This CDR3 is 14 amino acids long. Germline V gene data show CDR1 as LNHDA and CDR2 as SQIVND (reference sequence). The sample consisted of PBMCs or T cells enriched from blood (not recorded which). The receptor was derived from a woman in her 30s with acute COVID-19. The V gene is TRBV19, the J gene TRBJ1-1; D remains unclear. This CDR3 reads CASSAPTVNTEAFF. CDR3 bases: TGTGCCAGTAGTGCCCCCACAGTGAACACTGAAGCTTTCTTT. Variable domain in full (rest from reference TRBV19 and TRBJ1-1): DGGITQSPKYLFRKEGQNVTLSCEQNLNHDAMYWYRQDPGQGLRLIYYSQIVNDFQKGDIAEGYSVSREKKESFPLTVTSAQKNPTAFYLCASSAPTVNTEAFFGQGTRLTVV.